The 10 T cell receptor beta chains given below trace back to one sample, sequenced in a study of shared clonotypes between healthy human individuals. CD45RO-negative, CCR7-selected cells formed the naive CD8 fraction, which excluded terminally differentiated effector memory CD45RA+ cells. Sequencing used immunoSEQ multiplex PCR; TCRdb keeps in-frame clones, though not all of them. The sample carries about 680,000 clones, about 90% recorded once. Sequencing was done on a sample of naive CD8+ T cells sorted from blood. Receptors were obtained from a young man in good health.

This chain uses TRBV7-2 with TRBJ2-7; D gene unclear. Germline CDR1 SGHTA, CDR2 FQGNSA. V was clipped by 5 bases and J by 2 bases, with 16 bases between them. The length of the CDR3 is 15 residues. The CDR3 is CASSQGPHHAYEQYF. The CDR3 DNA is TGTGCCAGCAGCCAAGGCCCCCACCACGCCTACGAGCAGTACTTC.

V usage is TRBV10-1 and J usage is TRBJ2-7; D perhaps matches TRBD1 (6 bases). Germline assignment: CDR1 WNHNN and CDR2 SYGVQD (reference sequence). V gave up 4 bases and J gave up 3 bases, with 13 bases separating them. The CDR3 contains 14 residues. In DNA, the CDR3 is TGCGCCAGCAGTGCTTCGGACAGACACTACGAGCAGTACTTC. Residues: CASSASDRHYEQYF.

The gene calls are TRBV5-1 and TRBJ1-2, with 8 bases matching TRBD1. V was clipped by 0 bases and J by 7 bases; unmatched bases: 11. The CDR3 has 16 amino acids. Germline CDR1 and CDR2: SGHRS and YFSETQ. In DNA form, the CDR3 reads TGCGCCAGCAGCTTGGCAGGGGGCGCCGGTAAAGGTGGCTACACCTTC. This encodes CASSLAGGAGKGGYTF. Full variable domain (remainder filled in from reference TRBV5-1 and TRBJ1-2): KAGVTQTPRYLIKTRGQQVTLSCSPISGHRSVSWYQQTPGQGLQFLFEYFSETQRNKGNFPGRFSGRQFSNSRSEMNVSTLELGDSALYLCASSLAGGAGKGGYTFGSGTRLTVV.

Note on this clone: Other nucleotide sequences in the sample specify the same CDR3. Here the CDR3 DNA reads TGTGCCAGCAGCCTTGGACAGAACTATGGCTACACCTTC. The encoded protein is CASSLGQNYGYTF. The chain has TRBV7-2 and TRBJ1-2, with a tentative D call TRBD1 (6 bases). V lost 5 bases, J lost 2 bases, and 9 bases lay in between. Germline V lookup: CDR1 SGHTA, CDR2 FQGNSA. The CDR3 spans 13 residues.

The chain employs TRBV27 and TRBJ2-1; D perhaps matches TRBD1 (5 bases). Germline CDR1 MNHEY, CDR2 SMNVEV (reference sequence). CDR3 length: 17 residues. V lost 2 bases to trimming and J lost 6 bases, with 20 bases between them. This chain's CDR3 is CASSLNPTGPPSNEQFF. For the CDR3, the DNA is TGTGCCAGCAGTTTAAACCCAACAGGTCCCCCTAGCAATGAGCAGTTCTTC.

CDR3 in DNA: TGTGCCAGCAGCCTAACAGGGTTGGTAGGCACTAATGAAAAACTGTTTTTT. Translated: CASSLTGLVGTNEKLFF. The V gene is TRBV7-2, the J gene TRBJ1-4; TRBD1 is a possible D gene (6 bases). V lost 5 bases and J 2 bases, leaving 18 bases between the germline ends. This CDR3 spans 17 amino acids. In germline, CDR1 is SGHTA, CDR2 FQGNSA.

The chain is built from TRBV6-6 and TRBJ2-7; weak D call: TRBD1 (6 bases). Between the trimmed V and J ends, which lost 2 bases and 7 bases, there was a span of 6 bases. This CDR3 has 11 amino acids. From germline, CDR1 is MNHNY and CDR2 SVGAGI (reference sequence). The CDR3 DNA is TGTGCCAGCAGTTACCAGGGGGAGCAGTACTTC. Its protein is CASSYQGEQYF.

The V gene is TRBV11-2, the J gene TRBJ2-1; D is undetermined. This CDR3 comprises 16 residues. The V gene's germline CDR1 is SGHAT and CDR2 FQNNGV. Trimming shortened V by 0 bases and J by 7 bases, and 16 bases separated the two germline ends. The CDR3 loop reads CASSLESSRSVNEQFF. The CDR3 coding sequence is TGTGCCAGCAGCTTAGAATCAAGCCGAAGCGTAAATGAGCAGTTCTTC.

The V and J genes are TRBV29-1 and TRBJ2-1, with 8 bases matching TRBD1. Germline V gene data show CDR1 as SQVTM and CDR2 as ANQGSEA. With 0 bases clipped from V and 8 bases from J, the junction kept 15 bases outside the gene matches. This CDR3 is 17 amino acids long. CDR3: CSVEDSVRDRLSDEQFF. The CDR3 DNA reads as TGCAGCGTTGAAGATAGCGTACGGGACAGGCTTTCGGATGAGCAGTTCTTC.

The V gene is TRBV5-1, the J gene TRBJ1-1; D not certain. Germline V gene sequence: CDR1 SGHRS, CDR2 YFSETQ. V lost 0 bases and J 0 bases, leaving 6 bases between the germline ends. The CDR3 is made up of 14 amino acids. CDR3 loop: CASSLAIMNTEAFF. For the CDR3, the DNA is TGCGCCAGCAGCTTGGCCATTATGAACACTGAAGCTTTCTTT.